What follows describes a single TCR beta chain. Its antigen is still unknown. This entry comes from a study of T cell responses to AZD1222 COVID-19 vaccine. Overall study results and limits: Seropositive at baseline were only 5 or 6 AZD1222 recipients.

This CDR3 is 17 amino acids long. Trimming cost V 3 bases and J 1 base, with 19 bases left between them. Germline V gene lookup returns CDR1 SGHRS and CDR2 YFSETQ. TCRdb keeps only in-frame clones here, not all; method: immunoSEQ multiplex PCR. The sample carries about 35,000 clones, just over 85% recorded once. Here the sequenced sample was peripheral blood, taken 28 days after the second AZD1222 dose. The J gene is TRBJ2-5, the V gene TRBV5-1; D is possibly TRBD2 (7 bases). This TCR derives from an adult who received the AZD1222 COVID-19 vaccine. CDR3 amino acids: CASSSDGGRGPQETQYF. In nucleotides, the CDR3 is TGCGCCAGCAGCTCCGATGGGGGGCGGGGGCCCCAAGAGACCCAGTACTTC.